This T cell receptor (beta chain) was obtained from a study of a mutant IDH1 vaccine in newly diagnosed glioma. Assay used: immunoSEQ multiplex PCR; TCRdb lists only in-frame clones, some missing. The table includes approximately 56,000 clones, 65% detected once. In this sample, this clone turned up a few times. As yet, its antigen is unknown. The germline V gene has CDR1 WSHSY and CDR2 SAAADI. This CDR3 comprises 11 residues. The V end was cut by 8 bases, the J end by 6 bases, with 11 bases between. Time point denoted: week 47, end of study. Every single dose of the vaccine, 300 ug of mutant IDH1 20-mer peptide, came with topical imiquimod.

The receptor was derived from a man aged 35-49 years with glioma. Some clones in this sample may be carry-over from other donors' samples. Sample: peripheral blood mononuclear cells (PBMCs), taken from a glioma patient whose treatment included an IDH1 peptide vaccine. The chain recombines TRBV10-2 with TRBJ2-7; TRBD1 is a possible D gene (5 bases). The CDR3, as DNA: TGCGCCAGCGGATTGGGGCGCGAGCAGTACTTC. Its protein is CASGLGREQYF.